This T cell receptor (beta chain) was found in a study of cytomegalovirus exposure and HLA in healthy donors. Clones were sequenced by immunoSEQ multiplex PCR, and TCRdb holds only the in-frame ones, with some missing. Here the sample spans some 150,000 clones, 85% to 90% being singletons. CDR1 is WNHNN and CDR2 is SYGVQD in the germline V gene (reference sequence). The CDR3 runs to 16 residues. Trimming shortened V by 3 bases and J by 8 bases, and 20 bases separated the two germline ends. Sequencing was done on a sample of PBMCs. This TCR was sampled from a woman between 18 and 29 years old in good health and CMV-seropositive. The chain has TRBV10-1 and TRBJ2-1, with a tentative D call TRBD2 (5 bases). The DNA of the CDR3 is TGCGCCAGCAGTGATAGCGCCAGGCTCCTTGGGGATGAGCAGTTCTTC. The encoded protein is CASSDSARLLGDEQFF.